The 9 T cell receptor beta chains below come from one sample, sequenced in a study of graft-versus-host responses after intestinal transplantation. Profiled with immunoSEQ multiplex PCR; TCRdb holds only in-frame clones, not every one. The table shows under 90,000 clones, with about 90% occurring only once. The material was PBMCs, obtained 98 days after intestinal transplantation. These receptors all stem from a human patient who received an intestinal transplant, so some T cells may come from the graft donor.

The genes are TRBV14 and TRBJ1-4; D call uncertain. Germline values: CDR1 SGHDN, CDR2 FVKESK. The germline V and J ends were trimmed by 4 bases and 0 bases, with 12 bases remaining between them. The CDR3 loop spans 16 amino acids. The CDR3 here is CASSPGPYATNEKLFF. The CDR3 DNA reads as TGTGCCAGCAGCCCAGGCCCCTATGCAACTAATGAAAAACTGTTTTTT.

The chain couples TRBV30 to TRBJ1-6; D is possibly TRBD1 (5 bases). V was trimmed by 3 bases and J by 9 bases, leaving 15 bases between them. The germline CDR1 and CDR2 sequences are GTSNPN and SVGIG (reference sequence). The CDR3 has 14 residues. CDR3 protein: CAWRGDRQSSPLHF. CDR3 sequence (DNA): TGTGCCTGGAGGGGGGACCGACAGAGTTCACCCCTCCACTTT. Based on the CDR3 plus reference TRBV30 and TRBJ1-6, the full variable domain is SQTIHQWPATLVQPVGSPLSLECTVEGTSNPNLYWYRQAAGRGLQLLFYSVGIGQISSEVPQNLSASRPQDRQFILSSKKLLLSDSGFYLCAWRGDRQSSPLHFGNGTRLTVT.

The chain uses TRBV19 and TRBJ2-3, with 7 bases fitting TRBD1. Germline values: CDR1 LNHDA, CDR2 SQIVND (reference sequence). Trimming cost V 6 bases and J 2 bases; bases outside gene matches: 5. CDR3 length: 14 amino acids. CDR3 DNA: TGTGCCAGTAGCCGGGACAGTTTCACAGATACGCAGTATTTT. Amino acids: CASSRDSFTDTQYF.

The rearrangement uses TRBV11-2 and TRBJ2-7; D remains unclear. Trimming shortened V by 0 bases and J by 0 bases, and 6 bases separated the two germline ends. The CDR3 is 14 amino acids. Germline values: CDR1 SGHAT, CDR2 FQNNGV. The CDR3 loop reads CASSLEASSYEQYF. As DNA, the CDR3 is TGTGCCAGCAGCTTAGAAGCGAGCTCCTACGAGCAGTACTTC.

This rearrangement joins TRBV6-1 to TRBJ2-1; TRBD2 matches 13 bases. Losses at the gene ends were 7 bases for V and 6 bases for J; bases not matched to a gene: 6. From germline, CDR1 is MNHNS and CDR2 SASEGT. This CDR3 comprises 15 residues. The CDR3 region is CASTMTSGRFNEQFF. The CDR3 DNA is TGTGCCAGCACCATGACTAGCGGGAGGTTCAATGAGCAGTTCTTC.

A few counts support this clone. The chain carries TRBV7-9 and TRBJ1-6, with 10 bases fitting TRBD1. Unmatched junction bases numbered 2, after V lost 5 bases and J lost 4 bases. The germline V gene has CDR1 SEHNR and CDR2 FQNEAQ (reference sequence). This CDR3 contains 15 residues. The CDR3: CASSRQGAYNSPLHF. Written as DNA, the CDR3 is TGTGCCAGCAGCCGACAGGGGGCTTATAATTCACCCCTCCACTTT. Supplemented by reference TRBV7-9 and TRBJ1-6, the full variable domain reads DTGVSQNPRHKITKRGQNVTFRCDPISEHNRLYWYRQTLGQGPEFLTYFQNEAQLEKSRLLSDRFSAERPKGSFSTLEIQRTEQGDSAMYLCASSRQGAYNSPLHFGNGTRLTVT.

This sequence joins TRBV6-5 and TRBJ2-2; a possible D gene is TRBD2 (5 bases). V gave up 2 bases and J gave up 8 bases, with 6 bases separating them. The CDR3 has 12 residues. CDR1 is MNHEY and CDR2 is SVGAGI in the germline V gene. CDR3 in DNA: TGTGCCAGCAGTTACCCGGGGGGGGAGCTGTTTTTT. This gives the protein CASSYPGGELFF.

This chain connects TRBV4-2 to TRBJ2-1; D remains unclear. Germline V gene sequence: CDR1 LGHNA, CDR2 YNFKEQ. The V gene lost 3 bases and the J gene lost 0 bases, with 15 bases spanning the gap. The CDR3 has 17 residues. CDR3 nucleotide sequence: TGTGCCAGCAGCCATCCCCAAGCATCGAGCTCCTACAATGAGCAGTTCTTC. It encodes CASSHPQASSSYNEQFF.

In this sample, this clone turned up a few times. The V and J genes are TRBV6-6 and TRBJ2-3, with TRBD2 matching 13 bases. Germline lookup yields CDR1 MNHNY and CDR2 SVGAGI (reference sequence). J gave up 1 base and V 8 bases, and 0 bases lay outside the gene matches. CDR3 size: 14 residues. The CDR3 region is CASGLAGGTDTQYF. The CDR3 DNA reads TGTGCCAGCGGACTAGCGGGAGGCACAGATACGCAGTATTTT.